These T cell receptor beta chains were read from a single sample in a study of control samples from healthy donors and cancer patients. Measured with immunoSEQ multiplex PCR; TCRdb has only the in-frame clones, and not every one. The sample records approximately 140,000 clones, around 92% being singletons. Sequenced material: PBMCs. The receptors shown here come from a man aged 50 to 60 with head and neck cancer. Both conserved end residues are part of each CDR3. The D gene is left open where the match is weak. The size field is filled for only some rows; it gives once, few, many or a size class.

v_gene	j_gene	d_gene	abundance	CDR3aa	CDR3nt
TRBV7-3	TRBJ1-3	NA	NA	CASSLQEKKYTIYF	TGTGCCAGCAGCTTACAGGAAAAGAAATACACCATATATTTT
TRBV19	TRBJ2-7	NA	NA	CASSISTGTFEQYF	TGTGCCAGTAGTATTTCGACCGGGACCTTCGAGCAGTACTTC
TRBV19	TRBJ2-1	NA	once	CASSSAPGGEQFF	TGTGCCAGTAGTAGCGCGCCAGGTGGTGAGCAGTTCTTC
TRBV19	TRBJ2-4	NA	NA	CASSGTAYGIQYF	TGTGCCAGTAGTGGGACCGCATATGGTATTCAGTACTTC
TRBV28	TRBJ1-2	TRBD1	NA	CASSSPGQGVGHGYTF	TGTGCCAGCAGTTCCCCGGGACAGGGGGTTGGACATGGCTACACCTTC
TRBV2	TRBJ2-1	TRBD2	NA	CASSEDGGIYNEQFF	TGTGCCAGCAGTGAAGACGGGGGGATCTACAATGAGCAGTTCTTC
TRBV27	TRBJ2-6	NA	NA	CASRMSGANVLTF	TGTGCCAGTAGAATGTCTGGGGCCAACGTCCTGACTTTC
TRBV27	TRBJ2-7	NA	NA	CASSGLYEQYF	TGTGCCAGCAGTGGGCTGTACGAGCAGTACTTC
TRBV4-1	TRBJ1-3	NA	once	CASSQARGNTIYF	TGCGCCAGCAGCCAAGCAAGGGGAAACACCATATATTTT
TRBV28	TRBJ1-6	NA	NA	CASSRGINNSPLHF	TGTGCCAGCAGTCGCGGGATAAATAATTCACCCCTCCACTTT